Sequencing of this T cell receptor beta chain was carried out in a study of T cells after posttransplantation cyclophosphamide. This table comes from immunoSEQ multiplex PCR, and its TCRdb copy is limited to in-frame clones, with some not included. In total the sample includes approximately 15,000 clones, none of them seen once. With respect to this clone: Its target is not known. The sample has other DNA sequences that encode this CDR3 too.

Germline V gene sequence: CDR1 SGDLS, CDR2 YYNGEE. V was shortened by 8 bases and J by 2 bases, with 20 bases between the two germline ends. The CDR3 is 15 amino acids. Cyclophosphamide on days +3 and +4 followed busulfan-fludarabine conditioning and a marrow graft. Study-level points and caveats: Recipient CMV seropositivity and CMV reactivation strongly tracked TRB clonality. Donor CD8+ memory clones often dominated recipient blood repertoires at later times. Tissue-infiltrating T cells from skin or gut overlapped little with blood T cells.

V usage is TRBV9 and J usage is TRBJ2-7; tentatively, D is TRBD1 (6 bases). This clonotype originated in a female patient aged 40-50 years who received an allogeneic stem cell transplant from a related donor, was CMV-positive, and had no GVHD. Certain T cells may be donor cells from the graft. The sequences come from PBMCs, collected 1162 days after allogeneic stem cell transplant with posttransplant cyclophosphamide. The CDR3 loop reads CASSFRQETAYEQYF. CDR3 coding DNA: TGTGCCAGTAGCTTCAGACAGGAGACGGCCTACGAGCAGTACTTC.